This T cell receptor (beta chain) originates from a study of CD8 T cells in ankylosing spondylitis. By quantitative 5'-RACE with molecular barcodes, the TCR beta libraries were made. TCRdb reprocessed the 5' RACE reads via MiXCR and lists one record per CDR3 protein. The repertoire holds about 500,000 distinct CDR3 sequences, over 4% seen once, with around 3.4% in the top ten. Overall study findings and caveats: Disease-linked clones proved CD8+ and comparatively uncommon in peripheral blood. Blood of patients with ankylosing spondylitis appeared to be characterized by a TCR beta motif of several highly homologous variants. Past studies reported some motif variants in reactive arthritis synovial fluid and blood. The clones that were linked to disease were reported to be significantly enriched in matched synovial fluid samples from ankylosing spondylitis patients.

The CDR3 has 14 residues. CDR1 MDHEN and CDR2 SYDVKM come from the germline V gene. Trimming pared 2 bases from V and 9 bases from J, leaving 11 bases between. Points on this clonotype: Its antigen remains unknown.

The chain links TRBV28 to TRBJ1-6; no firm D call. This clonotype was sampled from a male donor with ankylosing spondylitis. Sequenced material: blood, either unsorted or a sorted T cell fraction (not recorded which). CDR3 sequence reads: CASSLVQVVSPLHF. CDR3 in DNA: TGTGCCAGCAGTTTAGTCCAGGTCGTTTCACCCCTCCACTTT.